One T cell receptor beta chain is described in this entry. This sample was taken from a study of T cells in localized non-small cell lung cancer. Method: immunoSEQ multiplex PCR; TCRdb's copy keeps in-frame clones and lacks some. The sample holds under 150,000 clones, 80% to 90% seen once. Source: peripheral blood, taken before any cancer treatment. The TCR was taken from a female donor over 55 with stage I lung adenocarcinoma.

The CDR3 is CASSLDMSNQPQHF. The CDR3 region has the DNA TGTGCCAGCAGCTTAGACATGAGCAATCAGCCCCAGCATTTT. The chain combines TRBV11-2 with TRBJ1-5, with D hard to call. Trimming cost V 0 bases and J 1 base, with 4 bases left between them. The germline V gene encodes CDR1 SGHAT and CDR2 FQNNGV. The CDR3 consists of 14 residues.